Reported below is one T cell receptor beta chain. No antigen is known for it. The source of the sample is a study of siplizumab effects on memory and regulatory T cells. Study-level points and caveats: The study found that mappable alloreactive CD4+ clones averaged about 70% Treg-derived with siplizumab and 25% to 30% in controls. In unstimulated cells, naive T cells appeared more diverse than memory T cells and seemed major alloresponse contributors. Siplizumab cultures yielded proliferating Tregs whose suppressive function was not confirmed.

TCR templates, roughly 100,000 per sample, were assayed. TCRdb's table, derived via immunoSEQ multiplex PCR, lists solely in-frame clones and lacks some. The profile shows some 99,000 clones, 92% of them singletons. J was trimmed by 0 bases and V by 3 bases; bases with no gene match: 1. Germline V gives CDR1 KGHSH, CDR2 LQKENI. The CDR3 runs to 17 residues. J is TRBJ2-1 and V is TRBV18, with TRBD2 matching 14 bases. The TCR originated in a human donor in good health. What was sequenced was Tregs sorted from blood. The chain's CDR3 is CASSPGLAGVSYNEQFF. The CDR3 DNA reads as TGTGCCAGCTCACCGGGACTAGCGGGAGTCTCCTACAATGAGCAGTTCTTC.